This T cell receptor beta chain came from a study of blood T cell repertoires in COVID-19. Turning to the study itself: COVID-19 samples, acute and convalescent, were from the United States, Italy and Spain. Nucleic acid was either cDNA or gDNA, and it came from T cells, B-cell-depleted T cells, or PBMCs.

The CDR3 totals 20 residues. Germline CDR1 reads MGHRA; CDR2 reads YSYEKL. Trimming shortened V by 2 bases and J by 0 bases, and 22 bases separated the two germline ends. This clone has more than one count but fewer than ten. Under the authors' procedure: Nucleated cell number was recorded as an estimate derived from reference gene primer amplification. TCRdb's copy holds only in-frame clones and misses some; the assay was immunoSEQ multiplex PCR. For V, J and clone size, that table is used; D and trimming come from the DNA. The sample yields about 210,000 clones, roughly 75% seen once. This TCR was sampled from an older woman with acute or convalescent COVID-19. This rearrangement joins TRBV4-1 to TRBJ2-2; unclear D gene. Sequencing used peripheral blood. The CDR3 protein is CASSQTNLPYSVTNTGELFF. The CDR3 DNA reads TGCGCCAGCAGCCAAACGAACCTCCCGTACAGTGTGACGAACACCGGGGAGCTGTTTTTT.